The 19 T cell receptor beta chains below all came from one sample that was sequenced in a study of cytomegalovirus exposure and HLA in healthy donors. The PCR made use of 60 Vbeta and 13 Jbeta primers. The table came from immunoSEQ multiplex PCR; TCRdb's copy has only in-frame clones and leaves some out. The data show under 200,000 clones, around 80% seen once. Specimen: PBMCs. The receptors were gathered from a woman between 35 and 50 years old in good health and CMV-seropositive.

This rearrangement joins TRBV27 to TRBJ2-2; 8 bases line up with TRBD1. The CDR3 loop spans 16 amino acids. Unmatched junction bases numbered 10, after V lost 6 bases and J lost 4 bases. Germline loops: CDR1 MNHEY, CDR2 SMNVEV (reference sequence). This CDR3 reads CASRGTGTGPTGELFF. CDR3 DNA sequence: TGTGCCAGCAGGGGGACAGGTACCGGACCCACCGGGGAGCTGTTTTTT.

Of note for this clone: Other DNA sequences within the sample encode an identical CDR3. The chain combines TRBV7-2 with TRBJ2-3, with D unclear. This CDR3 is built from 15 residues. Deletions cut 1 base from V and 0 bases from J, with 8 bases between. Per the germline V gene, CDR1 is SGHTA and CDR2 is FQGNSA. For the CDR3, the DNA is TGTGCCAGCAGCTTAGACTACCTAAGCACAGATACGCAGTATTTT. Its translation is CASSLDYLSTDTQYF.

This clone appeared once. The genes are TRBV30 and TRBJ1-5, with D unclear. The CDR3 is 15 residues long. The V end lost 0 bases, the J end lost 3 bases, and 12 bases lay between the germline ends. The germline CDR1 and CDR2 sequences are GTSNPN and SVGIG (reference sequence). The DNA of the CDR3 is TGTGCCTGGAGTGTAGGGAGATCGCCCAATCAGCCCCAGCATTTT. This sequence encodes CAWSVGRSPNQPQHF.

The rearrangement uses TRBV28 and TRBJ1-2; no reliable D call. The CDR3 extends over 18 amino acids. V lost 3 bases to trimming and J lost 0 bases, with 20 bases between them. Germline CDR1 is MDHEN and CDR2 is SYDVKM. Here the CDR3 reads CASSFGVERGLTNYGYTF. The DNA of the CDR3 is TGTGCCAGCAGTTTTGGGGTCGAAAGAGGGCTGACTAACTATGGCTACACCTTC.

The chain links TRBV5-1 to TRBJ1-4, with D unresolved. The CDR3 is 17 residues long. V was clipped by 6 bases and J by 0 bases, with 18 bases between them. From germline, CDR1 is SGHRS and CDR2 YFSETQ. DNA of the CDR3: TGCGCCAGCATGCGAGACACCACAACTTCAACTAATGAAAAACTGTTTTTT. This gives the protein CASMRDTTTSTNEKLFF.

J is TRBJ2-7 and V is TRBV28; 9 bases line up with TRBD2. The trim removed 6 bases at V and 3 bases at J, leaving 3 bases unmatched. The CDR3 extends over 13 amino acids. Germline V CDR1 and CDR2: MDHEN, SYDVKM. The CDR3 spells CASRGLADYEQYF. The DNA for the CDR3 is TGTGCCAGCAGGGGACTAGCAGACTACGAGCAGTACTTC.

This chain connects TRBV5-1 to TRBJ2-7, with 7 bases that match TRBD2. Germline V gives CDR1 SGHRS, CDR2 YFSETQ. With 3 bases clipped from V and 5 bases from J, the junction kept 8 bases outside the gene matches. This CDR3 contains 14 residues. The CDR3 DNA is TGCGCCAGCAGCTCGTCGGGACTAAAAAACGAGCAGTACTTC. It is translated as CASSSSGLKNEQYF.

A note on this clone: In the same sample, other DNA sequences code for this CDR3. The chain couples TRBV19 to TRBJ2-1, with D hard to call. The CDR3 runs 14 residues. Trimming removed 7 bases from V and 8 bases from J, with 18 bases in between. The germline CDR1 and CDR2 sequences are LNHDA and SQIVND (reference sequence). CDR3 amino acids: CASIPRGRRDEQFF. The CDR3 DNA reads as TGTGCCAGTATCCCCCGTGGCAGGCGAGATGAGCAGTTCTTC.

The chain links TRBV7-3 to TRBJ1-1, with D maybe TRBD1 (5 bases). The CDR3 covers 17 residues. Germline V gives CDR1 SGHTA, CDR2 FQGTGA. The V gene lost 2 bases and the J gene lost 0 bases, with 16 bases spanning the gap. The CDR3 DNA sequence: TGTGCCAGCAGCTTAGTCGGCGGGGACGTGATGAACACTGAAGCTTTCTTT. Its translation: CASSLVGGDVMNTEAFF. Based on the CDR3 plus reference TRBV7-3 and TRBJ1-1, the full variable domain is GAGVSQTPSNKVTEKGKYVELRCDPISGHTALYWYRQSLGQGPEFLIYFQGTGAADDSGLPNDRFFAVRPEGSVSTLKIQRTERGDSAVYLCASSLVGGDVMNTEAFFGQGTRLTVV.

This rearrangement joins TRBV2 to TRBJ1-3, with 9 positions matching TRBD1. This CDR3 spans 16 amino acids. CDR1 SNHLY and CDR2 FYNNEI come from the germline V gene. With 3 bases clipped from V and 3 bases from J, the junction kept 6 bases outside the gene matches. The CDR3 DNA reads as TGTGCCAGCAGTGAGGAGACAGGGGGGTATGGAAACACCATATATTTT. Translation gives CASSEETGGYGNTIYF.

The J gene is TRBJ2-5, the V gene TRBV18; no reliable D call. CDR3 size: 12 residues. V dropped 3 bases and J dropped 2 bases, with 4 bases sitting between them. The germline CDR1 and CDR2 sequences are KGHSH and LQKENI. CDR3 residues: CASSPNQETQYF. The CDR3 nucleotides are TGTGCCAGCTCACCCAATCAAGAGACCCAGTACTTC.

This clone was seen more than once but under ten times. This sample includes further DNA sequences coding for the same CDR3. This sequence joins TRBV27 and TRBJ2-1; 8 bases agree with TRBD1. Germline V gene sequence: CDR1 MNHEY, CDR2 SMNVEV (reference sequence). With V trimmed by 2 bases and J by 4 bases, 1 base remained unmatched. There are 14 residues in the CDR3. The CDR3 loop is CASSLQGAYNEQFF. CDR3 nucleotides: TGTGCCAGCAGTTTACAGGGGGCGTACAATGAGCAGTTCTTC.

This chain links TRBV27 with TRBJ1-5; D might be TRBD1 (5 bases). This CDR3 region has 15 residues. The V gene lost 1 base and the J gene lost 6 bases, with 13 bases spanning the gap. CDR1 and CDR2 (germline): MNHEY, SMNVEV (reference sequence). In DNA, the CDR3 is TGTGCCAGCAGTTTATTTTCAGGGCCCGGTCAGCCCCAGCATTTT. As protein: CASSLFSGPGQPQHF.

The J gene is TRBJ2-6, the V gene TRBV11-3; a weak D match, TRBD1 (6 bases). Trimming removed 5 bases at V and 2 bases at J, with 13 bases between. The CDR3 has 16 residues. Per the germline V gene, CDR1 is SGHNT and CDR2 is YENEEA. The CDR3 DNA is TGTGCCAGCAGCCGCGGACAGCGCCCTGGGGCCAACGTCCTGACTTTC. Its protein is CASSRGQRPGANVLTF.

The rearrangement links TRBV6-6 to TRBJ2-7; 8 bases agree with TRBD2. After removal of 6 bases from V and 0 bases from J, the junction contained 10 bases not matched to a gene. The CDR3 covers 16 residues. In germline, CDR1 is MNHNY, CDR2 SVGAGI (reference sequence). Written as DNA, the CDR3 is TGTGCCAGCAGCCAACCTAGGAGCGGGGGCTCCTACGAGCAGTACTTC. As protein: CASSQPRSGGSYEQYF.

The CDR3 nucleotides read TGTGCCAGCAGCTTAGAAGTGCTAGCAGCGTATGAGCAGTTCTTC. It codes for CASSLEVLAAYEQFF. This chain links TRBV11-2 with TRBJ2-1, with D tentatively TRBD2 (5 bases). From germline, CDR1 is SGHAT and CDR2 FQNNGV. The CDR3 is 15 residues long. Trimming removed 0 bases from V and 8 bases from J, with 14 bases in between.

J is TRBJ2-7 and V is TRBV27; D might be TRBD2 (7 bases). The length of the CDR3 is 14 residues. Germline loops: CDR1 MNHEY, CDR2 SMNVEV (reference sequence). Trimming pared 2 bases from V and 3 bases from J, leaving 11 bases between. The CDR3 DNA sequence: TGTGCCAGCAGTTTACGGGGGGCTGGCTACGAGCAGTACTTC. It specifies CASSLRGAGYEQYF.

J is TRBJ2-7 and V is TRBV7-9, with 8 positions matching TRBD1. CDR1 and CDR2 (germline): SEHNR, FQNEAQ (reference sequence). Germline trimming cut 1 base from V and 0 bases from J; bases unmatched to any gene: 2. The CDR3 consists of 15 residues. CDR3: CASSLGDRRSYEQYF. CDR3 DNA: TGTGCCAGCAGCTTAGGGGACAGGCGCTCCTACGAGCAGTACTTC.

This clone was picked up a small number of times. CDR3 sequence (DNA): TGCGCCAGCAGCTCTAACACTGAAGCTTTCTTT. Encoded protein: CASSSNTEAFF. This rearrangement joins TRBV5-1 to TRBJ1-1; no clear D gene. Per germline, CDR1 SGHRS and CDR2 YFSETQ. The V gene lost 3 bases and the J gene lost 2 bases, with 2 bases spanning the gap. The CDR3 spans 11 residues.